This TCR beta chain was recovered during a study of blood T cell repertoires in COVID-19. Whole-study context: Whether acute or convalescent, the COVID-19 samples came from the United States, Italy and Spain. Nucleic acid was either cDNA or gDNA, and it came from T cells, B-cell-depleted T cells, or PBMCs.

The CDR3 runs 13 residues. With 1 base clipped from V and 10 bases from J, the junction kept 4 bases outside the gene matches. Germline CDR1 and CDR2: SGHVS and FNYEAQ. This clone has a single count. The Seattle site enrolled patients during active infection and followed them longitudinally. Some clones are missing from TCRdb's copy, which holds only in-frame ones; the method was immunoSEQ multiplex PCR. Here the sample spans roughly 480,000 clones, approximately 89% being singletons. The V gene is TRBV7-6, the J gene TRBJ2-1, with 7 nucleotides matching TRBD1. Sequences were obtained from peripheral blood. The receptor was isolated from a man between 18 and 35 years old with COVID-19, enrolled during active disease. CDR3: CASSLGAQGEQFF. CDR3 bases: TGTGCCAGCAGCTTAGGGGCACAGGGGGAGCAGTTCTTC.